The next 12 T cell receptor beta chains were all read from a single sample in a study of shared clonotypes between healthy human individuals (dated by TCRdb to 2018 to 2020). The library was made by the immunoSEQ multiplex PCR assay. TCRdb carries this immuneACCESS record with in-frame sequences only. Its versions omit some clonotypes, under half of them owing to an unresolved V gene in the studies checked, with the rest unexplained. For this sample there are millions of clones; around 90% appear just once. Over 0.12% of the sample is taken by the ten largest. Specimen: naive CD4+ T cells sorted from blood. The cell subset or site label, as the study defines it: CD45RA+ positively selected. These receptors came from a man younger than 35 in good health.

CDR3: CASRAVETQYF. CDR3 sequence (DNA): TGTGCCAGCAGGGCCGTAGAGACCCAGTACTTC. V and J are TRBV6-6 and TRBJ2-5, with D unclear. The V end lost 6 bases, the J end lost 4 bases, and 6 bases lay between the germline ends. The CDR3 loop spans 11 amino acids. Germline V gene lookup returns CDR1 MNHNY and CDR2 SVGAGI (reference sequence).

The rearrangement joins TRBV19 to TRBJ1-1, with D maybe TRBD1 (6 bases). Germline CDR1 is LNHDA and CDR2 is SQIVND (reference sequence). This CDR3 comprises 15 residues. V lost 4 bases to trimming and J lost 1 base, with 13 bases between them. The CDR3 DNA sequence: TGTGCCAGTAGTACCACAGGGAGAGGGAACACTGAAGCTTTCTTT. Residues: CASSTTGRGNTEAFF.

This clone is a singleton in its sample. This rearrangement joins TRBV4-1 to TRBJ2-2, with 10 positions matching TRBD2. The V gene end was trimmed by 6 bases and the J gene end by 5 bases; junction bases not matched to a gene: 12. The CDR3 consists of 17 residues. CDR1 and CDR2 (germline): MGHRA, YSYEKL. The CDR3 protein is CASRTLLAGIGTGELFF. CDR3 in DNA: TGCGCCAGCAGGACTTTACTAGCGGGAATTGGTACCGGGGAGCTGTTTTTT.

This chain connects TRBV27 to TRBJ2-2, with 7 bases fitting TRBD1. This CDR3 contains 18 residues. In germline, CDR1 is MNHEY, CDR2 SMNVEV (reference sequence). The V segment lost 3 bases and the J segment 6 bases; nucleotides outside the gene matches: 16. The CDR3 DNA sequence: TGTGCCAGCAGTTTCGGACAGGCTAGCTTCCCTATCCCCGGGGAGCTGTTTTTT. Its protein is CASSFGQASFPIPGELFF.

The chain is built from TRBV19 and TRBJ1-5, with D maybe TRBD1 (6 bases). In germline, CDR1 is LNHDA, CDR2 SQIVND (reference sequence). The V end was cut by 7 bases, the J end by 0 bases, with 13 bases between. The CDR3 loop spans 15 amino acids. Here the CDR3 DNA reads TGTGCCAGTAAGGAGACAGGAAATAGCAATCAGCCCCAGCATTTT. This sequence encodes CASKETGNSNQPQHF.

The rearrangement links TRBV2 to TRBJ2-3; 7 bases agree with TRBD1. CDR3 size: 12 residues. CDR1 is SNHLY and CDR2 is FYNNEI in the germline V gene. Unmatched junction bases numbered 5, after V lost 7 bases and J lost 7 bases. CDR3 nucleotides: TGTGCCAGCAAGACAGGGACCCATACGCAGTATTTT. Translated, it gives CASKTGTHTQYF.

This clone appeared once. This rearrangement joins TRBV7-2 to TRBJ2-1; 8 bases align to TRBD1. V was clipped by 5 bases and J by 2 bases; unmatched bases: 8. CDR3 size: 16 residues. Germline V lookup: CDR1 SGHTA, CDR2 FQGNSA. The CDR3 here is CASSPGGLTPYNEQFF. The CDR3 DNA sequence: TGTGCCAGCAGCCCAGGGGGCTTAACCCCCTACAATGAGCAGTTCTTC.

The chain combines TRBV30 with TRBJ1-5; D remains ambiguous. The germline CDR1 and CDR2 sequences are GTSNPN and SVGIG (reference sequence). V gave up 6 bases and J gave up 6 bases, with 12 bases separating them. The length of the CDR3 is 12 residues. CDR3 sequence reads: CACSRASQPQHF. CDR3 sequence (DNA): TGTGCCTGTAGTAGAGCGAGTCAGCCCCAGCATTTT.

This sequence joins TRBV7-2 and TRBJ2-3; no reliable D call. The V gene lost 2 bases and the J gene lost 6 bases, with 6 bases spanning the gap. This CDR3 has 12 residues. Germline V gives CDR1 SGHTA, CDR2 FQGNSA. CDR3 region: CASSLWIDTQYF. Written as DNA, the CDR3 is TGTGCCAGCAGCTTATGGATCGATACGCAGTATTTT.

The chain links TRBV6-5 to TRBJ1-1; D gene uncertain. The germline V and J ends were trimmed by 0 bases and 1 base, with 9 bases remaining between them. This CDR3 region has 15 residues. From germline, CDR1 is MNHEY and CDR2 SVGAGI. Written as DNA, the CDR3 is TGTGCCAGCAGTTACTCTACTACCGGGAACACTGAAGCTTTCTTT. Translated: CASSYSTTGNTEAFF.

As concerns this clone: This CDR3 is also generated by other DNA sequences in the sample. V and J are TRBV2 and TRBJ1-5; D is unresolved. From germline, CDR1 is SNHLY and CDR2 FYNNEI. The CDR3 runs to 14 residues. The V gene lost 0 bases and the J gene lost 0 bases, with 3 bases spanning the gap. Here the CDR3 reads CASSEAVSNQPQHF. CDR3 DNA sequence: TGTGCCAGCAGTGAAGCGGTTAGCAATCAGCCCCAGCATTTT.

This clone was seen once. The chain uses TRBV28 and TRBJ1-3; 7 positions agree with TRBD1. Trimming cost V 6 bases and J 2 bases; bases outside gene matches: 13. The germline gives CDR1 MDHEN, CDR2 SYDVKM. The length of the CDR3 is 17 residues. The CDR3 sequence is CASRLRPHRGPGNTIYF. The CDR3 bases are TGTGCCAGCAGGCTCAGACCCCACAGGGGCCCTGGAAACACCATATATTTT.